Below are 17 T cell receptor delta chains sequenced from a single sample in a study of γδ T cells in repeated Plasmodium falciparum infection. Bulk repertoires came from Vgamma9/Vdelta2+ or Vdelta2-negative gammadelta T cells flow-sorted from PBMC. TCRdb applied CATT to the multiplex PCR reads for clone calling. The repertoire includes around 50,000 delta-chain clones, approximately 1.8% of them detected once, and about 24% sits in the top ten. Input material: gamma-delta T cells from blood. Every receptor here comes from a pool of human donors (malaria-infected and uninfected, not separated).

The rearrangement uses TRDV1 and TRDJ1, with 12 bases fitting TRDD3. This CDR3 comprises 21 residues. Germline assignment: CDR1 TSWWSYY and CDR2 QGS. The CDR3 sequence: CALGDSLLSSWGIRGLGKLIF. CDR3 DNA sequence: TGTGCCCTCGGGGATTCTCTTCTATCCAGCTGGGGGATACGCGGTCTTGGTAAACTCATCTTT.

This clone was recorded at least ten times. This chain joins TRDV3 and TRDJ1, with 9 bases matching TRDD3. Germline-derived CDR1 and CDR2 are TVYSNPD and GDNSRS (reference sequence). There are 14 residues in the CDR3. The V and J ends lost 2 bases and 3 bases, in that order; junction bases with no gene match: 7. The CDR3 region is CAFQWGIIPDKLIF. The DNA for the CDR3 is TGTGCCTTTCAGTGGGGGATAATTCCCGATAAACTCATCTTT.

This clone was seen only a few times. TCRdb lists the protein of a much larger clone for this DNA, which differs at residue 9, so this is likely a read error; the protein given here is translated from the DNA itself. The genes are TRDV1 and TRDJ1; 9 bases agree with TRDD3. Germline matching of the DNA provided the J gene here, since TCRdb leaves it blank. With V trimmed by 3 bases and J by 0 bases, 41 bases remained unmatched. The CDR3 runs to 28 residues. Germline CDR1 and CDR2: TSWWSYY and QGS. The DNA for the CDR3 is TGTGCTCTTGGGGACTGGGGGAATGACTTTCCTCTTGAGTGGGGGATAAGACCTGCTGGTCTGTACACCGATAAACTCATCTTT. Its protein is CALGDWGNDFPLEWGIRPAGLYTDKLIF.

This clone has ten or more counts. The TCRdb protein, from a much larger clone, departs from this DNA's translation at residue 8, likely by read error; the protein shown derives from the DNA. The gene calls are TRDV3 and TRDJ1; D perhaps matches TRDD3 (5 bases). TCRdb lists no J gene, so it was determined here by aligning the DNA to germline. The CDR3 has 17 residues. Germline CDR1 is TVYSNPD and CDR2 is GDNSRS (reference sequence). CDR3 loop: CAQRLRTRGPYTDKLIF. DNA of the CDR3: TGTGCTCAAAGGTTAAGGACTAGGGGACCCTACACCGATAAACTCATCTTT.

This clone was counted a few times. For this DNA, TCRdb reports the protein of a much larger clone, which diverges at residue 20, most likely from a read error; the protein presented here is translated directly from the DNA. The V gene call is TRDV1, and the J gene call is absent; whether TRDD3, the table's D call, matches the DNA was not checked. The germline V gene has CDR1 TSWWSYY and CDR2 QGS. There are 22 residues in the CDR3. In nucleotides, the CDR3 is TGTGCTCTTGGGGCTTCCTACCTTTACTGGGGGATACGCTTCGGGGATTTCGATAAACCCATCTTT. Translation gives CALGASYLYWGIRFGDFDKPIF.

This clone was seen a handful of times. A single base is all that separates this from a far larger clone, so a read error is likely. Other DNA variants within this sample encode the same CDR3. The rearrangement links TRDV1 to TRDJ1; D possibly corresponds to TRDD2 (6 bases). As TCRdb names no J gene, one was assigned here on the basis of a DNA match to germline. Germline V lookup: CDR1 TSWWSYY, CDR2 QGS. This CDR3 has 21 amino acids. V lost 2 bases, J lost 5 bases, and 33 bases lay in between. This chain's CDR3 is CALGEKVPYFLLGPSGDKLIF. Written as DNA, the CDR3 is TGTGCTCTTGGGGAAAAAGTCCCCTACTTCCTTCTTGGGCCCTCGGGGGATAAACTCATCTTT.

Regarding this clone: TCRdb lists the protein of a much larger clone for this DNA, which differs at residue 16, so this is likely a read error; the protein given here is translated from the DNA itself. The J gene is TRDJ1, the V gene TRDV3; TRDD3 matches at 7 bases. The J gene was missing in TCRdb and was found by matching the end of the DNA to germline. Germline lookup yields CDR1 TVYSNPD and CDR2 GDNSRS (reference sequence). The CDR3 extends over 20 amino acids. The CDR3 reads CAFPTTFPLGAPRYTGKLIF. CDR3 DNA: TGTGCCTTCCCGACCACATTCCCTCTGGGGGCCCCCCGGTACACCGGTAAACTCATCTTT. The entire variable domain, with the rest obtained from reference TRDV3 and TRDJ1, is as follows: CDKVTQSSPDQTVASGSEVVLLCTYDTVYSNPDLFWYRIRPDYSFQFVFYGDNSRSEGADFTQGRFSVKHILTQKAFHLVISPVRTEDSATYYCAFPTTFPLGAPRYTGKLIFGKGTRVTVEP.

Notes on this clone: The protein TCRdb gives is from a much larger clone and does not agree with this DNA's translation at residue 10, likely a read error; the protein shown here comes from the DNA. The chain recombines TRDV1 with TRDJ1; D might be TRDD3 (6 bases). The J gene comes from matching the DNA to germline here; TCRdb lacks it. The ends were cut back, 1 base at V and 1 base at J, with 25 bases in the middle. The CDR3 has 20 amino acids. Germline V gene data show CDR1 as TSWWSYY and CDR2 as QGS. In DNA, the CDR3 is TGTGCTCTTGGGGAACCCTCCCCCCCCCACTGGGCTCCCGGCACCGATAAACTCATCTTT. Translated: CALGEPSPPHWAPGTDKLIF.

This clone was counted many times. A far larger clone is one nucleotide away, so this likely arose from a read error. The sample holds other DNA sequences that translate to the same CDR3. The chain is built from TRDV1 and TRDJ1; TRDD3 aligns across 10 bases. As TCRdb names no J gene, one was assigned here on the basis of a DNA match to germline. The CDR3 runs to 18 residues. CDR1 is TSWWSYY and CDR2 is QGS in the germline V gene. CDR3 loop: CALGNPYWGIGDTDKLIF. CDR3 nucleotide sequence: TGTGCCCTTGGGAACCCCTACTGGGGGATTGGGGACACCGATAAACTCATCTTT.

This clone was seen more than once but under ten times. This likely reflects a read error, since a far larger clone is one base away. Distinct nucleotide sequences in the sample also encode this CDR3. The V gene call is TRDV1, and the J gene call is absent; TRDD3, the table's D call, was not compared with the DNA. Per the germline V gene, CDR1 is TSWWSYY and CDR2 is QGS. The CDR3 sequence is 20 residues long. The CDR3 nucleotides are TGTGCTCTTGGGGTCTTATACCGAGTCTGGGGGATATTAGGCACCGATAAGCTCATCTTT. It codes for CALGVLYRVWGILGTDKLIF.

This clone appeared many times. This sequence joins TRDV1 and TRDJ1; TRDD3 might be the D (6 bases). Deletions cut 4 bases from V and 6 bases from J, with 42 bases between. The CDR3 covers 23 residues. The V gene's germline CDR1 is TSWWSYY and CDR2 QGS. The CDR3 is CALGARHLLPRVWGPGEGHKLIF. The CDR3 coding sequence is TGTGCTCTTGGGGCCAGACACCTTCTTCCAAGAGTCTGGGGCCCTGGGGAGGGCCATAAACTCATCTTT.

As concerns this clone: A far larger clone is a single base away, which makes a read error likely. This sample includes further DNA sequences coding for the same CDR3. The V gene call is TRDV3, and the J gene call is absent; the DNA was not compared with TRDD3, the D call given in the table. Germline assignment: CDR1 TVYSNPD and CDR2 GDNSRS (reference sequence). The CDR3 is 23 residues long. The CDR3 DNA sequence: TGTGCCTTTCCCATTCCTACGATCTCGGCGAAGCATAGATACCGCATGTACACCGATAAGCTCATCTTT. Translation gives CAFPIPTISAKHRYRMYTDKLIF.

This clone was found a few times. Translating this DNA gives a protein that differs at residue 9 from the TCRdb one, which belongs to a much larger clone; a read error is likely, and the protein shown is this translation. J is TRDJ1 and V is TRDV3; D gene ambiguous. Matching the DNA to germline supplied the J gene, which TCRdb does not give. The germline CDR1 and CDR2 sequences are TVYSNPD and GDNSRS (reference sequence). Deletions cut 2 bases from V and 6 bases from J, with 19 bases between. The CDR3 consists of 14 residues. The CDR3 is CAFRSLSHRNKLIF. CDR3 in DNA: TGTGCCTTTCGATCACTTTCCCATAGGAATAAACTCATCTTT.

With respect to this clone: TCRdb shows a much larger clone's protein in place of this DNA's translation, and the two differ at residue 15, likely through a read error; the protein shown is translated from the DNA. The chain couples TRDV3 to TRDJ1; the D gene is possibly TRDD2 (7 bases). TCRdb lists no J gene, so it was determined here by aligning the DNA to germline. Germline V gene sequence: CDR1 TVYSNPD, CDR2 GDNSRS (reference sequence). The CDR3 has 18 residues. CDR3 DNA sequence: TGTGCCTTGAATTTTCCTACGTGGTGGGGGGCGTACACCGATATACTCATCTTT. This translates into CALNFPTWWGAYTDILIF.

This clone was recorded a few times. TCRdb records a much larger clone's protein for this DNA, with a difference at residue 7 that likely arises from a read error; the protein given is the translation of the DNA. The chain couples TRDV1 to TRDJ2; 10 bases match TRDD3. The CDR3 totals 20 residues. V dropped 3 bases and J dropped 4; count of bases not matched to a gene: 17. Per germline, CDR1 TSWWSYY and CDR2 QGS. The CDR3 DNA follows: TGTGCTCTTGGGGAGACCGTAACCAGTACTGGGGGATTAAGGACAGCACAACTCTTCTTT. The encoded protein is CALGETVTSTGGLRTAQLFF.

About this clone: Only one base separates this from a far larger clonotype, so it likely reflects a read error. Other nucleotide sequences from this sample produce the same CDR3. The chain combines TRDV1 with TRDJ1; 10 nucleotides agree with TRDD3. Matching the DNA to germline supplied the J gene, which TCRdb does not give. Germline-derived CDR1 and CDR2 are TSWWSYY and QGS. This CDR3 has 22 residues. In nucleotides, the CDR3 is TGCGCTCTTCTGGTTTTTGCGAAAAACTGGGGGATTATTCCCCCGTACACCGATAAACTCATCTTT. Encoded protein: CALLVFAKNWGIIPPYTDKLIF.

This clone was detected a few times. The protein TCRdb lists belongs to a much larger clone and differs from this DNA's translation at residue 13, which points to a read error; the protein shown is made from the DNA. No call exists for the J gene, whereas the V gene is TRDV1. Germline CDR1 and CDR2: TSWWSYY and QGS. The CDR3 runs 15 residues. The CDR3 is CALGDPYFPKGTPIF. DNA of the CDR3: TGTGCTCTTGGGGATCCCTATTTTCCTAAGGGAACACCCATCTTT.